This is a list of T cell receptor beta chains from one sample in a study of blood T cell repertoires in COVID-19. The table came from immunoSEQ multiplex PCR; TCRdb's copy has only in-frame clones and leaves some out. The sample lists hundreds of thousands of clones; about 90% were seen once. Sequencing input: peripheral blood. These receptors all come from a man between 60 and 75 years old with COVID-19, enrolled during active disease. CDR3s include the opening cysteine and the closing phenylalanine or tryptophan. The D gene is left open where the match is weak. Clone size, where shown, is once, few, many, or a class for clones that have expanded.

j_call: TRBJ1-2
clone_size: once
v_call: TRBV5-1
d_call: TRBD1
cdr3_aa: CASSPNTGQGYGYTF
cdr3_nt: TGCGCCAGCAGCCCGAACACGGGACAGGGCTATGGCTACACCTTC

j_call: TRBJ2-5
clone_size: -
v_call: TRBV7-2
d_call: -
cdr3_aa: CASSWGGNQETQYF
cdr3_nt: TGTGCCAGCAGCTGGGGAGGAAACCAAGAGACCCAGTACTTC

j_call: TRBJ1-2
clone_size: -
v_call: TRBV14
d_call: TRBD1
cdr3_aa: CASSPRTGLPNYGYTF
cdr3_nt: TGTGCCAGCAGCCCCCGGACAGGCCTCCCTAACTATGGCTACACTTTC

j_call: TRBJ2-3
clone_size: -
v_call: TRBV28
d_call: TRBD2
cdr3_aa: CASSLIAGPMGDTQYF
cdr3_nt: TGTGCCAGCAGTTTAATAGCGGGGCCTATGGGAGATACGCAGTATTTT

j_call: TRBJ2-2
clone_size: -
v_call: TRBV2
d_call: TRBD2
cdr3_aa: CASSHRGLAGSTGELFF
cdr3_nt: TGTGCCAGCAGTCATCGGGGCCTAGCGGGGAGCACCGGGGAGCTGTTTTTT

j_call: TRBJ2-1
clone_size: -
v_call: TRBV3-1/TRBV3-2
d_call: TRBD2
cdr3_aa: CASSPSGGPYNEQFF
cdr3_nt: TGTGCCAGCAGTCCTAGCGGGGGGCCCTACAATGAGCAGTTCTTC

j_call: TRBJ2-7
clone_size: -
v_call: TRBV10-3
d_call: -
cdr3_aa: CAISAGETYEQYF
cdr3_nt: TGTGCCATCAGCGCCGGGGAAACCTACGAGCAGTACTTC

j_call: TRBJ2-7
clone_size: once
v_call: TRBV7-9
d_call: TRBD2
cdr3_aa: CASSLGGAGKNEQYF
cdr3_nt: TGTGCCAGCAGCTTAGGGGGAGCGGGGAAGAACGAGCAGTACTTC

j_call: TRBJ1-2
clone_size: -
v_call: TRBV29-1
d_call: -
cdr3_aa: CSVGDNYNYGYTF
cdr3_nt: TGCAGCGTTGGAGACAACTACAACTATGGCTACACCTTC

j_call: TRBJ1-1
clone_size: -
v_call: TRBV30
d_call: -
cdr3_aa: CAWSVTGLVTEAFF
cdr3_nt: TGTGCCTGGAGTGTAACGGGATTGGTAACTGAAGCTTTCTTT

j_call: TRBJ2-5
clone_size: -
v_call: TRBV7-9
d_call: -
cdr3_aa: CASSPRAREETQYF
cdr3_nt: TGTGCCAGCAGCCCCAGGGCCAGGGAAGAGACCCAGTACTTC

j_call: TRBJ1-1
clone_size: -
v_call: TRBV18
d_call: -
cdr3_aa: CASSPEQNTEAFF
cdr3_nt: TGTGCCAGCTCACCTGAACAGAACACTGAAGCTTTCTTT

j_call: TRBJ2-2
clone_size: -
v_call: TRBV3-1/TRBV3-2
d_call: -
cdr3_aa: CASSQDQIAAGELFF
cdr3_nt: TGTGCCAGCAGCCAAGATCAAATAGCGGCCGGGGAGCTGTTTTTT

j_call: TRBJ2-2
clone_size: -
v_call: TRBV3-1/TRBV3-2
d_call: -
cdr3_aa: CASREAGLNTGELFF
cdr3_nt: TGTGCCAGCAGGGAGGCGGGACTGAACACCGGGGAGCTGTTTTTT

j_call: TRBJ2-5
clone_size: -
v_call: TRBV7-2
d_call: -
cdr3_aa: CASTQNLGPQETQYF
cdr3_nt: TGTGCCAGCACCCAGAATCTGGGCCCCCAAGAGACCCAGTACTTC

j_call: TRBJ1-2
clone_size: -
v_call: TRBV30
d_call: -
cdr3_aa: CAWSVGPGIHGYTF
cdr3_nt: TGTGCCTGGAGTGTAGGCCCAGGGATCCATGGCTACACCTTC

j_call: TRBJ1-4
clone_size: -
v_call: TRBV14
d_call: -
cdr3_aa: CASSQGAREKLFF
cdr3_nt: TGTGCCAGCAGCCAAGGTGCGCGCGAAAAACTGTTTTTT

j_call: TRBJ2-1
clone_size: -
v_call: TRBV6-4
d_call: TRBD2
cdr3_aa: CASSEAGGSYNEQFF
cdr3_nt: TGTGCCAGCAGTGAAGCGGGAGGCTCCTACAATGAGCAGTTCTTC

j_call: TRBJ1-1
clone_size: -
v_call: TRBV7-9
d_call: TRBD1
cdr3_aa: CASSTTPTGGFAEAFF
cdr3_nt: TGTGCCAGCAGCACCACCCCGACAGGGGGTTTCGCTGAAGCTTTCTTT

j_call: TRBJ2-1
clone_size: -
v_call: TRBV24-1
d_call: -
cdr3_aa: CATPAEPDSYNEQFF
cdr3_nt: TGTGCCACTCCTGCGGAGCCAGACTCCTACAATGAGCAGTTCTTC

j_call: TRBJ1-1
clone_size: -
v_call: TRBV6-2/TRBV6-3
d_call: -
cdr3_aa: CASSYGAGPEAEAFF
cdr3_nt: TGTGCCAGCAGTTACGGGGCGGGGCCAGAGGCTGAAGCTTTCTTT

j_call: TRBJ2-1
clone_size: -
v_call: TRBV11-1
d_call: -
cdr3_aa: CASSSQGLGNEQFF
cdr3_nt: TGTGCCAGCAGCTCACAGGGTTTAGGAAATGAGCAGTTCTTC

j_call: TRBJ2-6
clone_size: -
v_call: TRBV10-3
d_call: -
cdr3_aa: CAIKGDGGANVLTF
cdr3_nt: TGTGCCATCAAAGGAGATGGGGGGGCCAACGTCCTGACTTTC

j_call: TRBJ2-7
clone_size: -
v_call: TRBV3-1/TRBV3-2
d_call: TRBD1
cdr3_aa: CASSQPRRTGGFYEQYF
cdr3_nt: TGTGCCAGCAGTCAACCCCGGAGGACAGGGGGCTTTTACGAGCAGTACTTC

j_call: TRBJ2-7
clone_size: -
v_call: TRBV3-1/TRBV3-2
d_call: TRBD1
cdr3_aa: CASSQGRDRPYEQYF
cdr3_nt: TGTGCCAGCAGTCAGGGTAGGGACAGGCCCTACGAGCAGTACTTC

j_call: TRBJ2-7
clone_size: -
v_call: TRBV19
d_call: TRBD1
cdr3_aa: CASSRGQADEQYF
cdr3_nt: TGTGCCAGTAGTAGAGGACAGGCGGACGAGCAGTACTTC

j_call: TRBJ2-1
clone_size: -
v_call: TRBV7-2
d_call: TRBD1
cdr3_aa: CASSLRDRAYNEQFF
cdr3_nt: TGTGCCAGCAGCCTCCGGGACAGAGCCTACAATGAGCAGTTCTTC

j_call: TRBJ1-1
clone_size: -
v_call: TRBV7-2
d_call: -
cdr3_aa: CASSLVPGVNTEAFF
cdr3_nt: TGTGCCAGCAGCTTAGTACCCGGGGTTAACACTGAAGCTTTCTTT

j_call: TRBJ2-3
clone_size: once
v_call: TRBV5-5
d_call: TRBD2
cdr3_aa: CASSLKTLAGGLTDTQYF
cdr3_nt: TGTGCCAGCAGCTTGAAAACCTTAGCGGGGGGGCTCACAGATACGCAGTATTTT